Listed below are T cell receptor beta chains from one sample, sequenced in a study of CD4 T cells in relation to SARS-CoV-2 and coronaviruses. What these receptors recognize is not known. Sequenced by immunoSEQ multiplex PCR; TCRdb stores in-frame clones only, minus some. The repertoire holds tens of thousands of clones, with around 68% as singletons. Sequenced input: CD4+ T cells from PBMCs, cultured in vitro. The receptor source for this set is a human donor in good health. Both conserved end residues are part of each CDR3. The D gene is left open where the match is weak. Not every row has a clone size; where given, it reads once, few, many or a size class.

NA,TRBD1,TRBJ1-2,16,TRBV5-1,CASSSFLTGERAGYTF,TGCGCCAGCAGCTCCTTCCTGACAGGGGAGCGTGCTGGCTACACCTTC
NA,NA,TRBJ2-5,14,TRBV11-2,CASSPLGGQETQYF,TGTGCCAGCAGCCCATTAGGGGGCCAAGAGACCCAGTACTTC
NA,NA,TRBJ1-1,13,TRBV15,CATRADRGAEAFF,TGTGCCACCAGGGCGGATCGAGGGGCTGAAGCTTTCTTT
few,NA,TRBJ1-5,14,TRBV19,CASSTGPTGEPQHF,TGTGCCAGTAGTACGGGACCTACGGGTGAGCCCCAGCATTTT
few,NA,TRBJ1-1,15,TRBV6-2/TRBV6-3,CASSYGAGETTEAFF,TGTGCCAGCAGTTATGGGGCAGGGGAGACCACTGAAGCTTTCTTT
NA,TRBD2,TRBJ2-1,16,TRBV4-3,CASSQESGGGYNEQFF,TGCGCCAGCAGCCAGGAGAGCGGGGGGGGGTACAATGAGCAGTTCTTC
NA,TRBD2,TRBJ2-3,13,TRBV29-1,CSVSGGSTDTQYF,TGCAGCGTTAGCGGGGGGAGCACAGATACGCAGTATTTT
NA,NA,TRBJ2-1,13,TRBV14,CASSLLLTNEQFF,TGTGCCAGCAGCCTCCTCTTGACAAATGAGCAGTTCTTC
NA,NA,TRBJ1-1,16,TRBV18,CASSPSVAGLNTEAFF,TGTGCCAGCTCACCTTCTGTCGCGGGGTTAAACACTGAAGCTTTCTTT
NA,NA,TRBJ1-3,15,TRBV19,CASTPGTNSGNTIYF,TGTGCCAGTACCCCCGGGACGAACTCTGGAAACACCATATATTTT
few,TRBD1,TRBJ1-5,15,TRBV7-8,CASSSTGPSNQPQHF,TGTGCCAGCAGCTCGACAGGGCCGAGCAATCAGCCCCAGCATTTT
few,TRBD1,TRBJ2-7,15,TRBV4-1,CASSQPRDRTYEQYF,TGCGCCAGCAGCCAACCAAGGGACAGAACCTACGAGCAGTACTTC
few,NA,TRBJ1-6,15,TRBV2,CASSEQARYNSPLHF,TGTGCCAGCAGTGAACAGGCCCGATATAATTCACCCCTCCACTTT
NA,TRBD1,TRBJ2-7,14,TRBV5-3,CARSFRTGRHEQYF,TGTGCCAGAAGCTTTCGGACAGGGCGCCACGAGCAGTACTTC
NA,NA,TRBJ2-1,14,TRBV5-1,CASSVAEAYNEQFF,TGCGCCAGCAGTGTCGCGGAGGCCTACAATGAGCAGTTCTTC
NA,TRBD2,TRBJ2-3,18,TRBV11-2,CASRLLAGGYRNTDTQYF,TGTGCCAGCAGGTTACTAGCGGGGGGCTATAGAAACACAGATACGCAGTATTTT
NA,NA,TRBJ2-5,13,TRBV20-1,CSASRGREETQYF,TGCAGTGCTAGTCGGGGACGAGAAGAGACCCAGTACTTC
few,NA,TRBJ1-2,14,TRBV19,CASSIWRTGRTATF,TGTGCCAGTAGTATTTGGCGAACAGGGAGGACTGCCACCTTC
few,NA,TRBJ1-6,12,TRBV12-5,CASGWGDSPLHF,TGTGCTAGTGGTTGGGGGGATTCACCCCTCCACTTT
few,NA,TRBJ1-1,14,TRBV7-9,CASSLTATNTEAFF,TGTGCCAGCAGCTTAACAGCTACGAACACTGAAGCTTTCTTT
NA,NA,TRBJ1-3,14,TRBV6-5,CASSYRDVGNTIYF,TGTGCCAGCAGCTACCGGGACGTCGGAAACACCATATATTTT
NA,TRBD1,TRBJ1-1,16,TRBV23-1,CASSHRTGPPNTEAFF,TGCGCCAGCAGTCATAGGACAGGGCCCCCGAACACTGAAGCTTTCTTT
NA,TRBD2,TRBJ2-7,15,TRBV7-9,CASSSPGLAAYEQYF,TGTGCCAGCAGCTCGCCGGGACTAGCGGCTTACGAGCAGTACTTC
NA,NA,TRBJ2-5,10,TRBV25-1,CATGQETQYF,TGTGCCACAGGGCAAGAGACCCAGTACTTC
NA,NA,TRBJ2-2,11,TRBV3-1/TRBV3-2,CRLGRAGELFF,TGCCGCTTGGGACGGGCCGGGGAGCTGTTTTTT
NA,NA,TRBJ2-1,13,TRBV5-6,CASSYGLYNEQFF,TGTGCCAGCAGCTACGGACTATACAATGAGCAGTTCTTC
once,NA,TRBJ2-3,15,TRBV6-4,CASSDSRVSTDTQYF,TGTGCCAGCAGTGACTCGCGGGTTAGCACAGATACGCAGTATTTT
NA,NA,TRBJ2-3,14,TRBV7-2,CASSRGPGTDTQYF,TGTGCCAGCAGCCGGGGCCCCGGCACAGATACGCAGTATTTT
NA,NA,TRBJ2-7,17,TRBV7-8,CASSPGGRNRNPYEQYF,TGTGCCAGCAGCCCTGGGGGTCGTAACAGGAATCCCTACGAGCAGTACTTC
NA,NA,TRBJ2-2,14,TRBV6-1,CASSEFANTGELFF,TGTGCCAGCAGTGAATTCGCGAACACCGGGGAGCTGTTTTTT
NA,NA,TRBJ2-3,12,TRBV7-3,CASSLSGDTQYF,TGTGCCAGCAGCCTTTCGGGAGATACGCAGTATTTT
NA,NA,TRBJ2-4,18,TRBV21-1,CASSPGTGSGLVKNIQYF,TGTGCCAGCAGCCCCGGGACAGGGTCCGGTTTGGTCAAAAACATTCAGTACTTC
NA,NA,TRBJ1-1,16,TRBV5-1,CASSLSTAPGQHEAFF,TGCGCCAGCAGCTTGTCTACGGCACCGGGACAACATGAAGCTTTCTTT
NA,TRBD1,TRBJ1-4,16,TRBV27,CASSTNRGREAEKLFF,TGTGCCAGCAGTACGAACAGGGGGCGCGAGGCAGAAAAACTGTTTTTT
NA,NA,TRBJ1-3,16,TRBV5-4,CASSRGDFNSGNTIYF,TGTGCCAGCAGCCGGGGCGACTTTAACTCTGGAAACACCATATATTTT
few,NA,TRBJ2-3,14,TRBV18,CASSPLALTDTQYF,TGTGCCAGCTCACCCCTGGCCCTCACAGATACGCAGTATTTT
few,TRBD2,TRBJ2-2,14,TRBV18,CASSGGLTAGELFF,TGTGCCAGCTCAGGGGGACTAACGGCCGGGGAGCTGTTTTTT
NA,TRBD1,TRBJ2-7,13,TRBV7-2,CASSWAQGDEQYF,TGTGCCAGCAGCTGGGCACAGGGGGACGAGCAGTACTTC
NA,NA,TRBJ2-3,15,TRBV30,CAWSVGLAEADTQYF,TGTGCCTGGAGTGTGGGGTTAGCGGAGGCAGATACGCAGTATTTT
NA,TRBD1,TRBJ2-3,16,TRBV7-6,CASSPRQGVGTDTQYF,TGTGCCAGCAGCCCCCGACAGGGGGTGGGCACAGATACGCAGTATTTT
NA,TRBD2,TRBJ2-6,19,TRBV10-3,CAISEKTSGRAGGANVLTF,TGTGCCATCAGTGAGAAGACTAGCGGGAGGGCCGGTGGGGCCAACGTCCTGACTTTC
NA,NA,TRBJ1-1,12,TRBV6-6,CASTFRGTEAFF,TGTGCCAGCACCTTTAGGGGCACTGAAGCTTTCTTT
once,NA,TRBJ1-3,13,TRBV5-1,CASSFYSGNTIYF,TGCGCCAGCAGCTTCTACTCTGGAAACACCATATATTTT
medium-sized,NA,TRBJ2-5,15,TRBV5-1,CASSLGQGPRRTQYF,TGCGCCAGCAGCCTTGGCCAGGGGCCCCGGAGGACCCAGTACTTC
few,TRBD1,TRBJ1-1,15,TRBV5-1,CASSPRDSVHTEAFF,TGCGCCAGCAGCCCCCGGGACAGCGTCCACACTGAAGCTTTCTTT
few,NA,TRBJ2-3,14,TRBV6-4,CASSGAGGTDTQYF,TGTGCCAGCAGTGGTGCAGGGGGCACAGATACGCAGTATTTT
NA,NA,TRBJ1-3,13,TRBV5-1,CASSSTTGNTIYF,TGCGCCAGCAGCTCCACAACGGGAAACACCATATATTTT
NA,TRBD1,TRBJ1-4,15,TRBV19,CASSAPGQANEKLFF,TGTGCCAGTAGTGCCCCGGGACAGGCGAATGAAAAACTGTTTTTT
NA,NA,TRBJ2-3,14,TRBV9,CASSATSEWNTQYF,TGTGCCAGCAGCGCTACAAGTGAGTGGAATACGCAGTATTTT
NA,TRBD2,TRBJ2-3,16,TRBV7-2,CASSMPRGGHADTQYF,TGTGCCAGCAGCATGCCTCGGGGGGGCCACGCAGATACGCAGTATTTT
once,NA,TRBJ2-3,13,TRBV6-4,CASSGEGGDTQYF,TGTGCCAGCAGTGGAGAAGGGGGGGATACGCAGTATTTT
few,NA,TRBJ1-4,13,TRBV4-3,CASSPGGYEKLFF,TGCGCCAGCAGCCCGGGGGGGTATGAAAAACTGTTTTTT
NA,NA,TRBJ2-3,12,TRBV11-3,CASSLNGDTQYF,TGTGCCAGCAGCCTAAACGGAGATACGCAGTATTTT
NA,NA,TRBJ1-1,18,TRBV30,CAWSKEIGTRRGGTEAFF,TGTGCCTGGAGTAAAGAAATCGGGACAAGGAGAGGTGGCACTGAAGCTTTCTTT
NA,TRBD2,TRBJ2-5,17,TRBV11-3,CASSLDRHGGALSPQYF,TGTGCCAGCAGCTTAGACCGTCACGGGGGGGCCTTATCCCCTCAGTACTTC
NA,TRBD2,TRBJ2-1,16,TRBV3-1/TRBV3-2,CASSQPGLADYNEQFF,TGTGCCAGCAGCCAACCGGGACTAGCGGACTACAATGAGCAGTTCTTC
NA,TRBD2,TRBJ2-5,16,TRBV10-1,CASSPSLAATQETQYF,TGCGCCAGCAGTCCTTCACTAGCGGCGACCCAAGAGACCCAGTACTTC
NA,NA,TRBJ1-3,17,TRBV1,CTSSQRGDVSSGNTIYF,TGCACCAGCAGCCAGAGGGGGGACGTAAGCTCTGGAAACACCATATATTTT
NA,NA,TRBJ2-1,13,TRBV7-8,CASSIRHGNEQFF,TGTGCCAGCAGCATTAGACATGGCAATGAGCAGTTCTTC